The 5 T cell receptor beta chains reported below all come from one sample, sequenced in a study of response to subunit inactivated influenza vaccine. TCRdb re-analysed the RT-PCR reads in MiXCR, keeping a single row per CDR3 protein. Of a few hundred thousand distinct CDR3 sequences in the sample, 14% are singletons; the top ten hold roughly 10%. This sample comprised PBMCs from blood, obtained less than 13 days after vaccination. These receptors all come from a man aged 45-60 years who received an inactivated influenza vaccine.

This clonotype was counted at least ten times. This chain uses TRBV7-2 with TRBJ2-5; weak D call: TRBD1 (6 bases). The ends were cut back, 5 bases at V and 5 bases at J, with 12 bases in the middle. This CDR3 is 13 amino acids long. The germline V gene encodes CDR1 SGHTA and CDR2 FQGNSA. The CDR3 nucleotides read TGTGCCAGCAGCGACCACCAGGGGGAGACCCAGTACTTC. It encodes CASSDHQGETQYF.

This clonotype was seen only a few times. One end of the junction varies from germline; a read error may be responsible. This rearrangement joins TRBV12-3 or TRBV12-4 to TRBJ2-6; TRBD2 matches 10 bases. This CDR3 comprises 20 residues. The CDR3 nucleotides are TGTGCCAGCAGATTAGGACTAGCGGTGGTCTCATCTTCTGGGGCCAACGTCCTGACTTTC. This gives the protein CASRLGLAVVSSSGANVLTF.

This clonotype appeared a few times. The CDR3 coding sequence is TGTGCCAGCAGTTCGAGGACATCACTCCTCACAGATACGCAGTATTTT. Protein sequence: CASSSRTSLLTDTQYF. The V gene is TRBV7-2, the J gene TRBJ2-3; tentative D call: TRBD1 (5 bases). Germline V gene data show CDR1 as SGHTA and CDR2 as FQGNSA. V gave up 6 bases and J gave up 2 bases, with 18 bases separating them. This CDR3 is built from 16 residues.

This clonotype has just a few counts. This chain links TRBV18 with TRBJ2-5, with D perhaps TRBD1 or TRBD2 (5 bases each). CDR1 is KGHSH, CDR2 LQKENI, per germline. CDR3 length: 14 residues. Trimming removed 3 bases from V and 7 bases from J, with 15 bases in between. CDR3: CASSPGRQSWTQYF. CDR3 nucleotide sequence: TGTGCCAGCTCACCGGGACGCCAATCATGGACCCAGTACTTC. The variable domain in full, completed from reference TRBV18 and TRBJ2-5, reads NAGVMQNPRHLVRRRGQEARLRCSPMKGHSHVYWYRQLPEEGLKFMVYLQKENIIDESGMPKERFSAEFPKEGPSILRIQQVVRGDSAAYFCASSPGRQSWTQYFGPGTRLLVL.

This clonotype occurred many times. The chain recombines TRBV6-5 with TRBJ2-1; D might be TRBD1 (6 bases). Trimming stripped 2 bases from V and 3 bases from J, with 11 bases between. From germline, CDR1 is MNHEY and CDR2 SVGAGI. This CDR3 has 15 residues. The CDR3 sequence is CASSYITGSYNEQFF. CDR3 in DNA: TGTGCCAGCAGTTACATTACAGGGAGCTACAATGAGCAGTTCTTC.